This T cell receptor (beta chain) was retrieved from a study of cytomegalovirus exposure and HLA in healthy donors. General study findings and limits: Among TCR beta chains, those listed as cytomegalovirus-associated numbered under 200. Many donors carried some public TCRs, although rarity characterized most TCR sequences.

TCRdb's copy holds only in-frame clones and misses some; the assay was immunoSEQ multiplex PCR. The sample contains 190,000 or so clones, roughly 88% of which appear only once. This clone was detected a few times. The antigen is not known. Germline V gene sequence: CDR1 GTSNPN, CDR2 SVGIG (reference sequence). Trimming pared 4 bases from V and 0 bases from J, leaving 13 bases between. This CDR3 is built from 14 residues. The TCR was taken from a woman aged 25 to 39 in good health and CMV-seropositive. The chain has TRBV30 and TRBJ2-7, with D possibly matching TRBD1 (5 bases). Sequencing input: PBMCs. DNA for the CDR3: TGTGCCTGGATTCGGGCCACAGGCTCCTACGAGCAGTACTTC. Its translation is CAWIRATGSYEQYF.